The TCR beta chain described here comes from a study of CD8 T cells in ankylosing spondylitis. TCRdb reanalysed the 5' RACE reads using MiXCR and keeps one entry per CDR3 protein. The table has about 450,000 distinct CDR3 sequences, 26% seen once. A remark on this clonotype: Its cognate antigen is unknown.

CDR3 length: 15 amino acids. V gave up 4 bases and J gave up 5 bases, with 15 bases separating them. In germline, CDR1 is SGDLS, CDR2 YYNGEE. General study findings and limits: Both synovial fluid and blood in reactive arthritis had previously been reported to carry some motif variants. The study identified a TCR beta motif of several highly homologous variants that appeared characteristic of ankylosing spondylitis blood.

The source is a male donor with ankylosing spondylitis. The chain has TRBV9 and TRBJ2-2; perhaps TRBD2 as D (6 bases). The sample consisted of blood, either unsorted or a sorted T cell fraction (not recorded which). In DNA, the CDR3 is TGTGCCAGCAGCTCGGAGGCGGGGTTGACCGGGGAGCTGTTTTTT. Protein: CASSSEAGLTGELFF. Variable domain in full (rest from reference TRBV9 and TRBJ2-2): DSGVTQTPKHLITATGQRVTLRCSPRSGDLSVYWYQQSLDQGLQFLIQYYNGEERAKGNILERFSAQQFPDLHSELNLSSLELGDSALYFCASSSEAGLTGELFFGEGSRLTVL.